The T cell receptor beta chain under discussion was sequenced for a study of Graves' ophthalmopathy and Graves' hyperthyroidism (dated by TCRdb to 2016 to 2019). Turning to the overall study: Hyperthyroidism was considered stable if no progression to ophthalmopathy occurred within 18 months of follow-up. A discovery set of more than 90 patients (about 45 ophthalmopathy, fewer than 60 stable hyperthyroidism) was enrolled to explore V-J signatures distinguishing ophthalmopathy from hyperthyroidism. To tell Graves' ophthalmopathy apart from Graves' hyperthyroidism, and to predict which patients would progress to ophthalmopathy, the study relied on TCR beta repertoire signatures. In six or seven hyperthyroidism patients, the T-cell repertoires found in thyroid tissue were compared with those found in blood. In total, 135 blood samples were TCR-sequenced: some 40 ophthalmopathy, roughly 77 hyperthyroidism and some 17 hyperthyroidism-to-ophthalmopathy patients. Following sampling, methimazole starting at 30 mg daily was administered to hyperthyroidism patients, and high-dose intravenous methylprednisolone was administered to ophthalmopathy patients. For independent validation, a separate cohort was made up of 18 hyperthyroidism patients plus 17 patients who later progressed from hyperthyroidism to ophthalmopathy. The research as a whole found: In cross-validation, the 13-signature model distinguished ophthalmopathy from stable hyperthyroidism with about 87% sensitivity and around 81% specificity, and in the test set the corresponding values were roughly 80% and 76%. No statistical method was used to predetermine the sample size, and group allocation was not hidden from the investigators. In validation, the model predicted ophthalmopathy progression with 70.59% sensitivity and around 72% specificity; about a dozen predicted patients were CT-confirmed with GO in a median of approximately 6.5 months. Most expanded thyroid clonotypes with frequency above 0.001 were also detected in blood, suggesting blood repertoires may reflect the thyroid immune response.

TCR beta CDR3 regions were amplified from RNA transcripts for repertoire sequencing. The first round of RT-PCR was done with HTBI primers and the Qiagen OneStep RT-PCR kit, and was followed by a second round of multiplex PCR, then size selection and purification. Libraries were sequenced on an Illumina HiSeq2000 using paired-end 100 bp reads. Processing in the source paper ran as follows. Reads were processed with SOAPnuke, discarding reads with adapters, uncalled bases, mean Phred below 15, or no exact constant-primer or identifier match. COPE v1.2.5 was used to merge the high-quality paired reads. Each unique nucleotide sequence was defined as a clonotype, and clonotypes were aligned to IMGT TRB V, D and J references with MiTCR v1.1. The analysis was limited to V-J combinations with a frequency above 0.0001, which together covered around 99% of the repertoires. A TCR clonal expansion and chaos score per V-J combination was defined as the ratio of F50 clonal expansion to chaos observed in the TCRdist matrix. Features were reduced by Welch's t-statistics and random forest to 10 to 15 V-J combinations, which fed a naive Bayes classifier. The similarity between thyroid and blood repertoires was quantified using the Morisita-Horn index. The public reads were run again by TCRdb, first through fastp at Q25 and then through MiXCR, and only productive beta chains were kept. When rows share a CDR3 protein, they turn into one entry using the most common DNA and genes. In this record, the V and J calls reflect TCRdb's handling and not the investigators' own analysis. The sample records about 550,000 distinct CDR3 sequences, 39% of which are singletons. The leading ten clones occupy roughly 4% of the sample.

This clonotype was detected only a few times. What antigen it recognizes has not been identified. Base qualities are not provided; no much larger clone lies one nucleotide away. Hyperthyroidism patients were newly diagnosed, with disease duration under 2 months, and aged 18 to 65 years. Patients with other autoimmune diseases, uncontrolled infections, pregnancy or lactation were excluded. Diagnosis was based on clinical symptoms, serum thyroxine, TRAb, thyroid ultrasound and orbital computed tomography. Total RNA was extracted using Trizol reagent, and RNA quality was checked on an Agilent 2100 Bioanalyzer. At the junction V is shortened by 0 bases and J by 2 bases, with 9 bases in between. The germline V gene supplies CDR1 SGDLS and CDR2 YYNGEE. The CDR3 has 15 amino acids, counting the end cysteine and phenylalanine. Kept here is only the CDR3 DNA, which spans 45 bases and is read in frame from base 1.

The sequenced sample consisted of peripheral blood or thyroid tissue (not recorded which). The receptor comes from an adult man with Graves' hyperthyroidism. Here the chain combines TRBV9 and TRBJ1-3; the D region possibly corresponds to TRBD1 (5 bases align). This receptor has the CDR3 CASSVGQGAGNTIYF. In nucleotides, the sequence is TGTGCCAGCAGCGTAGGGCAGGGAGCTGGAAACACCATATATTTT.